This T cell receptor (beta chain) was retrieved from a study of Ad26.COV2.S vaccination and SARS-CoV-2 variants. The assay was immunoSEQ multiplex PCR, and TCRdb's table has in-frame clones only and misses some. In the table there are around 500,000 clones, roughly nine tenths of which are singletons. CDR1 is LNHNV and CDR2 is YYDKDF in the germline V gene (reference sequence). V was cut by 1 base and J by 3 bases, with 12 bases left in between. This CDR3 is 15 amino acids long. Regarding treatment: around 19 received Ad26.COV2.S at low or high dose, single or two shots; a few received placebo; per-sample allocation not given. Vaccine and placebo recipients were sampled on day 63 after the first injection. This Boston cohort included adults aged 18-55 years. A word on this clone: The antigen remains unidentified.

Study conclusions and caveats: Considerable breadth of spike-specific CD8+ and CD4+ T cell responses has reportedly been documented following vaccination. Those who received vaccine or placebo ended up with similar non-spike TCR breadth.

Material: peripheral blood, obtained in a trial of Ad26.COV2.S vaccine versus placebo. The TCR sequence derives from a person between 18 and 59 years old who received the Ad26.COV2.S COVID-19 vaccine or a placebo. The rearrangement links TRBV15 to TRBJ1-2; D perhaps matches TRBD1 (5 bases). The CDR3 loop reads CATSRVGEQDYGYTF. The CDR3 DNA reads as TGTGCCACCAGCAGAGTAGGGGAACAGGACTATGGCTACACCTTC. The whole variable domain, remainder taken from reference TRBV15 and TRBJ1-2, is DAMVIQNPRYQVTQFGKPVTLSCSQTLNHNVMYWYQQKSSQAPKLLFHYYDKDFNNEADTPDNFQSRRPNTSFCFLDIRSPGLGDTAMYLCATSRVGEQDYGYTFGSGTRLTVV.